These T cell receptor beta chains were read from a single sample in a study of Ad26.COV2.S vaccination and SARS-CoV-2 variants. Repertoires were generated with immunoSEQ multiplex PCR, while TCRdb's copy carries only in-frame clones and drops some. Here the sample spans some 190,000 clones, roughly nine tenths being singletons. The sample was peripheral blood, taken after recovery from COVID-19. The receptors come from a human donor who had recovered from COVID-19. CDR3s include the opening cysteine and the closing phenylalanine or tryptophan. D genes are given only for firm matches. The size of a clone is reported for some rows only, either as once, few or many, or as a class for expanded clones.

CDR3: CASSLASGGAGYQETQYF
DNA: TGTGCTAGCAGCTTAGCTAGCGGGGGGGCCGGGTACCAAGAGACCCAGTACTTC
V: TRBV7-7
D: TRBD2
size: NA
J: TRBJ2-5

CDR3: CASSLDMADTQYF
DNA: TGTGCCAGCAGCTTAGATATGGCAGATACGCAGTATTTT
V: TRBV11-2
D: NA
size: NA
J: TRBJ2-3

CDR3: CASSLHIREEAFF
DNA: TGTGCCAGCTCACTACATATCCGAGAAGAAGCTTTCTTT
V: TRBV18
D: NA
size: few
J: TRBJ1-1

CDR3: CASSPGGGKNIQYF
DNA: TGTGCCAGCTCACCAGGGGGGGGCAAAAACATTCAGTACTTC
V: TRBV18
D: TRBD2
size: NA
J: TRBJ2-4

CDR3: CASSLSVGNTIYF
DNA: TGTGCCAGCAGCTTGAGTGTCGGAAACACCATATATTTT
V: TRBV5-6
D: NA
size: NA
J: TRBJ1-3

CDR3: CASTIGVNTEAFF
DNA: TGTGCCAGCACCATAGGGGTGAACACTGAAGCTTTCTTT
V: TRBV13
D: NA
size: NA
J: TRBJ1-1

CDR3: CASRDGRDRVKGTQYF
DNA: TGTGCCAGCAGGGACGGCCGGGACAGAGTTAAGGGTACGCAGTATTTT
V: TRBV27
D: TRBD1
size: NA
J: TRBJ2-3

CDR3: CAISETETGELFF
DNA: TGTGCCATCAGTGAAACGGAGACCGGGGAGCTGTTTTTT
V: TRBV10-3
D: NA
size: NA
J: TRBJ2-2

CDR3: CASSPKGAGAPYEQYF
DNA: TGTGCCAGCAGCCCGAAGGGAGCGGGAGCCCCCTACGAGCAGTACTTC
V: TRBV5-6
D: TRBD2
size: NA
J: TRBJ2-7

CDR3: CASRLGTSGGSPYEQYF
DNA: TGTGCCAGCAGGCTCGGGACTAGCGGGGGGTCACCCTACGAGCAGTACTTC
V: TRBV27
D: TRBD2
size: NA
J: TRBJ2-7

CDR3: CASSSLTGKAGTQYF
DNA: TGTGCCAGCAGCTCCCTTACAGGGAAAGCAGGGACCCAGTACTTC
V: TRBV11-2
D: NA
size: NA
J: TRBJ2-5

CDR3: CASSRLNNPGGVGGELFF
DNA: TGTGCCAGCAGCCGCTTGAACAACCCCGGGGGTGTGGGCGGGGAGCTGTTTTTT
V: TRBV14
D: NA
size: NA
J: TRBJ2-2

CDR3: CASSLDAGQVEQFF
DNA: TGTGCCAGCAGCTTGGATGCAGGGCAGGTTGAGCAGTTCTTC
V: TRBV5-4
D: NA
size: once
J: TRBJ2-1

CDR3: CASNPGSTNYGYTF
DNA: TGTGCCAGCAACCCGGGATCCACTAACTATGGCTACACCTTC
V: TRBV5-5
D: NA
size: NA
J: TRBJ1-2

CDR3: CASSEASGGAPRPQHF
DNA: TGTGCCAGCAGTGAAGCATCTGGAGGGGCTCCTCGGCCCCAGCATTTT
V: TRBV6-1
D: NA
size: few
J: TRBJ1-5

CDR3: CASSEATSGTPDTQYF
DNA: TGTGCCAGCAGTGAAGCGACTAGCGGGACCCCGGATACGCAGTATTTT
V: TRBV6-1
D: TRBD2
size: few
J: TRBJ2-3

CDR3: CASSESIQVAQEQYF
DNA: TGTGCCAGCAGTGAATCTATCCAGGTTGCCCAAGAGCAGTACTTC
V: TRBV25-1
D: NA
size: few
J: TRBJ2-7

CDR3: CASSPLDTQNTEAFF
DNA: TGTGCCAGCAGCCCCCTGGACACTCAGAACACTGAAGCTTTCTTT
V: TRBV5-5
D: NA
size: NA
J: TRBJ1-1

CDR3: CASSTTGGDGYTF
DNA: TGTGCCAGTAGTACAACAGGGGGCGACGGCTACACCTTC
V: TRBV19
D: TRBD1
size: NA
J: TRBJ1-2

CDR3: CASSPGPGADYGYTF
DNA: TGTGCCAGCTCACCAGGGCCCGGGGCGGACTATGGCTACACCTTC
V: TRBV18
D: NA
size: NA
J: TRBJ1-2

CDR3: CASSHRRGGHYGYTF
DNA: TGTGCCAGCAGTCATAGAAGGGGGGGACACTATGGCTACACCTTC
V: TRBV3-1/TRBV3-2
D: NA
size: NA
J: TRBJ1-2

CDR3: CASSSGSKNEQFF
DNA: TGTGCCAGCTCTAGCGGGAGTAAGAATGAGCAGTTCTTC
V: TRBV9
D: TRBD2
size: NA
J: TRBJ2-1

CDR3: CASTKAGFQETQYF
DNA: TGTGCCAGCACAAAGGCAGGTTTCCAAGAGACCCAGTACTTC
V: TRBV6-6
D: NA
size: few
J: TRBJ2-5

CDR3: CASSVDSGRLLYGYTF
DNA: TGTGCCAGCAGCGTAGACTCCGGACGTCTACTCTATGGCTACACCTTC
V: TRBV9
D: NA
size: NA
J: TRBJ1-2

CDR3: CASSPRTGGIFYTQYF
DNA: TGTGCCAGTAGTCCCCGGACAGGGGGAATCTTTTATACGCAGTATTTT
V: TRBV19
D: TRBD1
size: NA
J: TRBJ2-3

CDR3: CASSLGTGSNEKLFF
DNA: TGTGCCAGCAGCTTGGGGACAGGGTCTAATGAAAAACTGTTTTTT
V: TRBV7-6
D: TRBD1
size: NA
J: TRBJ1-4

CDR3: CASGYRNTEAFF
DNA: TGTGCCAGCGGGTACAGGAACACTGAAGCTTTCTTT
V: TRBV6-5
D: NA
size: NA
J: TRBJ1-1

CDR3: CASRGAGETQYF
DNA: TGTGCCAGCAGAGGGGCCGGGGAGACCCAGTACTTC
V: TRBV27
D: NA
size: NA
J: TRBJ2-5

CDR3: CASSDRSLLNQPQHF
DNA: TGTGCCAGCAGTGACCGATCTTTACTCAATCAGCCCCAGCATTTT
V: TRBV6-1
D: NA
size: once
J: TRBJ1-5

CDR3: CATAGEPSSYEQYF
DNA: TGTGCCACCGCTGGGGAGCCTTCCTCCTACGAGCAGTACTTC
V: TRBV7-6
D: NA
size: NA
J: TRBJ2-7

CDR3: CASSQVAGVSPLHF
DNA: TGTGCCAGCAGCCAAGTGGCAGGGGTATCACCCCTCCACTTT
V: TRBV3-1/TRBV3-2
D: NA
size: NA
J: TRBJ1-6

CDR3: CASSKVVLDRECYTF
DNA: TGTGCCAGCAGCAAAGTGGTACTAGACCGCGAGTGCTACACCTTC
V: TRBV21-1
D: NA
size: NA
J: TRBJ1-2

CDR3: CSVEGSVRADEKLFF
DNA: TGCAGCGTTGAAGGTTCGGTAAGGGCTGATGAAAAACTGTTTTTT
V: TRBV29-1
D: NA
size: NA
J: TRBJ1-4

CDR3: CASSLVILNGNQPQHF
DNA: TGTGCCAGCAGCTTAGTGATCCTTAACGGGAATCAGCCCCAGCATTTT
V: TRBV7-2
D: NA
size: NA
J: TRBJ1-5

CDR3: CASSSGTSGPTDTQYF
DNA: TGCGCCAGCAGCTCCGGGACTAGCGGGCCCACAGATACGCAGTATTTT
V: TRBV5-1
D: TRBD2
size: few
J: TRBJ2-3

CDR3: CASSRTLMNTEAFF
DNA: TGTGCCAGCAGCAGGACATTGATGAACACTGAAGCTTTCTTT
V: TRBV6-5
D: NA
size: NA
J: TRBJ1-1

CDR3: CATDRARSSYNSPLHF
DNA: TGTGCCACCGACAGGGCTCGATCCTCCTATAATTCACCCCTCCACTTT
V: TRBV24-1
D: TRBD1
size: NA
J: TRBJ1-6

CDR3: CASSMGLADLYNEQFF
DNA: TGTGCCAGCTCCATGGGACTAGCGGACCTCTACAATGAGCAGTTCTTC
V: TRBV4-2
D: TRBD2
size: NA
J: TRBJ2-1

CDR3: CSVARGHEQYF
DNA: TGCAGCGTTGCCCGGGGCCACGAGCAGTACTTC
V: TRBV29-1
D: NA
size: NA
J: TRBJ2-7

CDR3: CASSQVEAGGYNEQFF
DNA: TGCGCCAGCAGCCAAGTGGAAGCGGGGGGGTACAATGAGCAGTTCTTC
V: TRBV4-1
D: TRBD2
size: NA
J: TRBJ2-1

CDR3: CASSLFYGGGQETQYF
DNA: TGTGCCAGCAGCTTATTTTACGGCGGGGGGCAAGAGACCCAGTACTTC
V: TRBV11-3
D: TRBD2
size: NA
J: TRBJ2-5

CDR3: CASSLVGGGADTQYF
DNA: TGTGCCAGCAGCTTAGTGGGCGGGGGGGCAGATACGCAGTATTTT
V: TRBV7-2
D: TRBD2
size: NA
J: TRBJ2-3

CDR3: CASRLRQGRYGYTF
DNA: TGTGCCAGCAGGTTAAGACAGGGGAGGTATGGCTACACCTTC
V: TRBV6-5
D: TRBD1
size: NA
J: TRBJ1-2

CDR3: CASSEGVGAYTTITNQPQHF
DNA: TGTGCCAGCAGTGAAGGAGTGGGGGCATATACCACCATAACCAATCAGCCCCAGCATTTT
V: TRBV6-1
D: NA
size: once
J: TRBJ1-5

CDR3: CASSLDSNQPQHF
DNA: TGTGCCAGCAGCTTAGATAGCAATCAGCCCCAGCATTTT
V: TRBV7-9
D: NA
size: NA
J: TRBJ1-5

CDR3: CASSSGVNQPQHF
DNA: TGTGCCAGCAGCTCTGGGGTCAATCAGCCCCAGCATTTT
V: TRBV5-6
D: NA
size: NA
J: TRBJ1-5

CDR3: CASSLENSGNTIYF
DNA: TGCGCCAGCAGCTTGGAAAACTCTGGAAACACCATATATTTT
V: TRBV5-1
D: NA
size: NA
J: TRBJ1-3

CDR3: CATKEGSLYTGELFF
DNA: TGTGCAACCAAGGAGGGGAGTTTATACACCGGGGAGCTGTTTTTT
V: TRBV2
D: NA
size: NA
J: TRBJ2-2

CDR3: CASSLKRPGPTGELFF
DNA: TGTGCCAGCAGCCTGAAACGTCCAGGGCCTACCGGGGAGCTGTTTTTT
V: TRBV14
D: NA
size: NA
J: TRBJ2-2

CDR3: CASRPPGRQGNEQYF
DNA: TGTGCAAGTCGCCCCCCCGGAAGGCAGGGCAACGAGCAGTACTTC
V: TRBV12-2
D: NA
size: NA
J: TRBJ2-7

CDR3: CASSQRESPDEQFF
DNA: TGTGCCAGCAGCCAACGGGAGTCACCCGATGAGCAGTTCTTC
V: TRBV2
D: NA
size: NA
J: TRBJ2-1

CDR3: CASSLGHPQDTQYF
DNA: TGTGCCAGCAGCTTGGGACACCCGCAAGATACGCAGTATTTT
V: TRBV5-5
D: NA
size: NA
J: TRBJ2-3

CDR3: CASRVGSGRLPEQYF
DNA: TGTGCCAGCAGGGTTGGATCAGGGAGATTACCCGAGCAGTACTTC
V: TRBV6-5
D: NA
size: NA
J: TRBJ2-7